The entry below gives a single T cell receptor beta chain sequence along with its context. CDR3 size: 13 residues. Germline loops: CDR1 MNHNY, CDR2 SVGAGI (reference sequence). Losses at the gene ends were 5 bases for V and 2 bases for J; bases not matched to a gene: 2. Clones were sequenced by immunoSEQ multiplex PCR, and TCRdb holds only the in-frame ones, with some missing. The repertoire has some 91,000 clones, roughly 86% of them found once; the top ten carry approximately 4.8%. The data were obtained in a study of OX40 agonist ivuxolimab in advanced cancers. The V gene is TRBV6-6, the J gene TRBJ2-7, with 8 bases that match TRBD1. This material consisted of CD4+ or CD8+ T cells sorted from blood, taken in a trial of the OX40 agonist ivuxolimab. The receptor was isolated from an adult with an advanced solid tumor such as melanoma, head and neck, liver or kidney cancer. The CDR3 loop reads CASSRQGTYEQYF. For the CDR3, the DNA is TGTGCCAGCAGTCGACAGGGGACCTACGAGCAGTACTTC.